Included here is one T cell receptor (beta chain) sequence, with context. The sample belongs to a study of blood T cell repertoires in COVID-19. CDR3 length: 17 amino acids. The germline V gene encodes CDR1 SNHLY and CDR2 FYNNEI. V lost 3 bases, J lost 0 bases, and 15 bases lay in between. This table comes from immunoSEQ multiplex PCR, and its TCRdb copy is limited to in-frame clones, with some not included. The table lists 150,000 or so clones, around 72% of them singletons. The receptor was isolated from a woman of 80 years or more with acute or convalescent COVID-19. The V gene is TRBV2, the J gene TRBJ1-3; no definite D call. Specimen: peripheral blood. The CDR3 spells CASSEFGQNPSGNTIYF. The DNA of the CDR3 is TGTGCCAGCAGTGAGTTTGGCCAGAACCCCTCTGGAAACACCATATATTTT.